The clone carrying this T cell receptor (beta chain) was recorded a few times. Its target is unknown. The authors prepared the TCRbeta library with unique molecular identifiers. TCRdb reprocessed the PCR reads with MiXCR, giving one entry per CDR3 protein. The sample carries hundreds of thousands of distinct CDR3 sequences, approximately 15% recorded once. The CDR3 loop spans 11 amino acids. CDR1 KGHSH and CDR2 LQKENI come from the germline V gene. Trimming stripped 8 bases from V and 5 bases from J, with 10 bases between. This record belongs to a study of T-cell reconstitution after alpha-beta-depleted transplantation in children. Study results and caveats: The study traced high day-60 TCRbeta diversity in some patients to surviving recipient T cells and thymic progenitors.

The sequence was obtained from a male patient younger than 18 who had a stem cell transplant for acute lymphoblastic leukemia, so the T cells may come from the graft donor. The rearrangement links TRBV18 to TRBJ2-7; D is uncertain. The sample here was PBMCs, mostly from graft donor cells, taken 360 days after TCRalphabeta/CD19-depleted stem cell transplant. For the CDR3, the DNA is TGTGCCAGCCTAGGTAACCACGAGCAGTACTTC. As protein: CASLGNHEQYF.